A single T cell receptor (beta chain) is shown here with its context. This clonotype was counted many times. Its recognized antigen is unknown. The input lacks base qualities; no much larger clone sits a single base away. There are 20 amino acids in the CDR3, from cysteine to phenylalanine inclusive. The sequence is cut down to CDR3 DNA, 60 bases in frame from base 1. The germline V gene gives CDR1 as KGHDR and CDR2 as SFDVKD. Ends trimmed: V by 4 bases, J by 2 bases; bases unmatched to a gene: 12. Sequencing used an Illumina HiSeq 1500. Using fastp trimming at Q25 and MiXCR clonotype assembly, TCRdb reanalyzed the public sequencing data and kept in-frame beta chains. Rows with a matching CDR3 protein are joined into one entry that keeps the most common DNA and genes. This sample lists 310,000 or so distinct CDR3 sequences; roughly 25% were detected once. 13% of the sample lies in the top ten. The treatment or condition label, read with the paper, signifies: in vitro stimulation with specific CMV peptide epitopes to enrich CMV-specific T cells.

This specimen comes from a study of T cell repertoires in cytomegalovirus infection (dated by TCRdb to about 2019). Turning to the overall study: Recently identified HLA-C-restricted CMV epitopes, whose presentation resists viral immunomodulation, were targeted by peptide stimulations together with well-studied HLA-B-restricted epitopes. Because public TCR beta signatures pointed to carriage of CMV infection together with the matching HLA type, the HLA type of each donor mattered for the analysis.

The research as a whole found: In the ex vivo response, HLA-C-restricted CMV-specific TCR beta clonotypes were dominant, and in two of eight donors the single most frequent clonotype came from this HLA-C-restricted group. Cumulative frequency of public TCR beta family members discriminated carriers of CMV infection plus the relevant HLA type in this cohort and an independent approximately 340-donor cohort.

This chain is built from TRBV24-1 and TRBJ2-1, and 14 bases in between align with TRBD2. The specimen was cultured PBMCs, collected from culture after CMV antigen stimulation. This TCR was sampled from a human donor in good health (CMV status not recorded). Some clones in this sample may be carry-over from other donors' samples. The nucleotide sequence is TGTGCCACCAGTGACCGGGGGCTGGGACTAGCGGGAGTTACCTACAATGAGCAGTTCTTC. The translation is CATSDRGLGLAGVTYNEQFF.